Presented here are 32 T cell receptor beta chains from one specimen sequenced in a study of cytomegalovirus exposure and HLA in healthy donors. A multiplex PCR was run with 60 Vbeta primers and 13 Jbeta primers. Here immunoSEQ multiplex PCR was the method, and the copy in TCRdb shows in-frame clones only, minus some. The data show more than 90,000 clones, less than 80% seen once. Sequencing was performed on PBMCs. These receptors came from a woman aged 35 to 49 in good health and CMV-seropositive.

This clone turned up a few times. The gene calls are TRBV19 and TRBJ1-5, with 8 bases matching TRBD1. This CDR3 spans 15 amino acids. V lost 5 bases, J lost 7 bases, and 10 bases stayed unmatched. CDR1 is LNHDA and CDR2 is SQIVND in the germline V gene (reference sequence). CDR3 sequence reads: CASSPDRVRDQPQHF. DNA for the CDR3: TGTGCCAGTAGTCCGGACAGGGTGAGGGACCAGCCCCAGCATTTT.

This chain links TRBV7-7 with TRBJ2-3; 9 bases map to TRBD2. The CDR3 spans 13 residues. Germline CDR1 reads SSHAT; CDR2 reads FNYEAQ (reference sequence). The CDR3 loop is CASSAGGADTQYF. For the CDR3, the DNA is TGTGCTAGCTCAGCGGGAGGCGCAGATACGCAGTATTTT. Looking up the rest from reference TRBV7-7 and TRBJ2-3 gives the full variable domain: GAGVSQSPRYKVTKRGQDVTLRCDPISSHATLYWYQQALGQGPEFLTYFNYEAQPDKSGLPSDRFSAERPEGSISTLTIQRTEQRDSAMYRCASSAGGADTQYFGPGTRLTVL.

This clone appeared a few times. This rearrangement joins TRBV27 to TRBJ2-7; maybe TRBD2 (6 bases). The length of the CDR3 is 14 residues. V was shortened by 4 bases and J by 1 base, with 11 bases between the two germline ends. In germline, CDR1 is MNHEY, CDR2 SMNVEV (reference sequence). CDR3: CASSWQEGSYEQYF. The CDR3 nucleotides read TGTGCCAGCAGTTGGCAGGAGGGGTCCTACGAGCAGTACTTC.

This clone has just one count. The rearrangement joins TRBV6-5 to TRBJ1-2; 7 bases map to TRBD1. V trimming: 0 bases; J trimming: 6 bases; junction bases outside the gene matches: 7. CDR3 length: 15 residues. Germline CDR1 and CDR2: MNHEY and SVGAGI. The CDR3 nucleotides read TGTGCCAGCAGTTACTCGGCAGGGGGGACGGATGGCTACACCTTC. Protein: CASSYSAGGTDGYTF.

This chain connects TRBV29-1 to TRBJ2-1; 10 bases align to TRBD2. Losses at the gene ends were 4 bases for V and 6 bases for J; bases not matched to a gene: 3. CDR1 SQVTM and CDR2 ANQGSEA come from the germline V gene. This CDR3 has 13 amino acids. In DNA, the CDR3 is TGCAGCGTTGGTATAGCGGGAGGCAATGAGCAGTTCTTC. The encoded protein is CSVGIAGGNEQFF.

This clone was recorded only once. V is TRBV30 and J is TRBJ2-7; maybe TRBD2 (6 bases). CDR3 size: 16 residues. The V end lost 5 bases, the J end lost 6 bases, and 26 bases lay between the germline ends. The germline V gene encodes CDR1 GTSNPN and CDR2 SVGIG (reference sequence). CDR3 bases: TGTGCCTGGGGTCGGGCCTGGCGGGACCGAGGAGTCGAGCAGTACTTC. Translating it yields CAWGRAWRDRGVEQYF.

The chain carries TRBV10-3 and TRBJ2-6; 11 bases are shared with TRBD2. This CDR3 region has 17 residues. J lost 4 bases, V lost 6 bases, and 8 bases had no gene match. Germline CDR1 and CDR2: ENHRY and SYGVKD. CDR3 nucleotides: TGTGCCATCAGGCACACTAGCGGGAGACCCGGGGCCAACGTCCTGACTTTC. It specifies CAIRHTSGRPGANVLTF.

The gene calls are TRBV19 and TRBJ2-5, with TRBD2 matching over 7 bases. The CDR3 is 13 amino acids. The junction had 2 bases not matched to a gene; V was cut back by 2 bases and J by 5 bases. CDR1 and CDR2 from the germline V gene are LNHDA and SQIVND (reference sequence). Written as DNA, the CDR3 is TGTGCCAGTAGTATAAGACTAGCTGAGACCCAGTACTTC. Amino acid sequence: CASSIRLAETQYF.

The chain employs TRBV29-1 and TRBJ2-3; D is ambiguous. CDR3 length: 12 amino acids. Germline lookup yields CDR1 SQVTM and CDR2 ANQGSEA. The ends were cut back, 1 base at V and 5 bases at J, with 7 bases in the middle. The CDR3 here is CSVEGRGDTQYF. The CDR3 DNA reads TGCAGCGTTGAAGGCAGAGGAGATACGCAGTATTTT.

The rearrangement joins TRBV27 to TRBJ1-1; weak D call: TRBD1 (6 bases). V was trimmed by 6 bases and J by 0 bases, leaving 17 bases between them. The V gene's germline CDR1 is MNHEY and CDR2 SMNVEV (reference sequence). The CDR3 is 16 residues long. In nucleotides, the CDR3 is TGTGCCAGCAGCCTATCGACGGACAGTATGAACACTGAAGCTTTCTTT. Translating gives CASSLSTDSMNTEAFF.

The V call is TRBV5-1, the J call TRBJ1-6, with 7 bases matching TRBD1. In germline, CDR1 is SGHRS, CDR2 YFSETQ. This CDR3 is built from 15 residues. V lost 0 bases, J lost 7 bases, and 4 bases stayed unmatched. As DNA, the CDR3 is TGCGCCAGCAGCTTGGGACAGGGCGAGAATTCACCCCTCCACTTT. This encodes CASSLGQGENSPLHF.

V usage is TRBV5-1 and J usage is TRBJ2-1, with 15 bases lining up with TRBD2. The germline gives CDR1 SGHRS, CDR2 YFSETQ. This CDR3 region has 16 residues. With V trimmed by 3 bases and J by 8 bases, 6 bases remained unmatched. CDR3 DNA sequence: TGCGCCAGCAGCTCCGGGACTAGCGGGAGGTCGGATGAGCAGTTCTTC. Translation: CASSSGTSGRSDEQFF.

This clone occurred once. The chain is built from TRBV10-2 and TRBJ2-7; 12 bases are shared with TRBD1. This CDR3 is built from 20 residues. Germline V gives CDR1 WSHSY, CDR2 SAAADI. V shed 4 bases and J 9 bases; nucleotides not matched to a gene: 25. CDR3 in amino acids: CASSGGAGQGANARDQWQYF. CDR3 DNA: TGCGCCAGCAGTGGGGGTGCGGGACAGGGGGCTAACGCTCGGGATCAATGGCAGTACTTC.

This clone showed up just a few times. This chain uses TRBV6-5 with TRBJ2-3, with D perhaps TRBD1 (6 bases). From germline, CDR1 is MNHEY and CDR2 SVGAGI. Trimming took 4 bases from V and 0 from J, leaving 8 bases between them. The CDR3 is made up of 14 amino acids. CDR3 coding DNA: TGTGCCAGCAGTTTACAGGGAAGCACAGATACGCAGTATTTT. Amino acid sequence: CASSLQGSTDTQYF.

CDR3 protein: CASSLAESSGNTIYF. The CDR3 bases are TGCGCCAGCAGCTTGGCGGAGAGCTCTGGAAACACCATATATTTT. The gene calls are TRBV5-1 and TRBJ1-3, with no clear D. Germline CDR1 is SGHRS and CDR2 is YFSETQ. The CDR3 contains 15 residues. V lost 0 bases to trimming and J lost 0 bases, with 7 bases between them.

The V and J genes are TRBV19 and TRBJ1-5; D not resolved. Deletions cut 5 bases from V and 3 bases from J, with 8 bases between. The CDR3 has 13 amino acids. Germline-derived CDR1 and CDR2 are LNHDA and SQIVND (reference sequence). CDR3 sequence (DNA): TGTGCCAGTAGTTCGGGGAACAATCAGCCCCAGCATTTT. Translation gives CASSSGNNQPQHF.

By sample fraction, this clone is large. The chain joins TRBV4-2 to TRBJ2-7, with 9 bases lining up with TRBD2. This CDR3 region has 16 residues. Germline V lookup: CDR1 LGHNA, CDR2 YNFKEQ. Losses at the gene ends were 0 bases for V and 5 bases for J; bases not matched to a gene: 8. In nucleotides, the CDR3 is TGTGCCAGCAGCCAAGAGGAGGGTAGCGGGAGCCACGAGCAGTACTTC. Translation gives CASSQEEGSGSHEQYF.

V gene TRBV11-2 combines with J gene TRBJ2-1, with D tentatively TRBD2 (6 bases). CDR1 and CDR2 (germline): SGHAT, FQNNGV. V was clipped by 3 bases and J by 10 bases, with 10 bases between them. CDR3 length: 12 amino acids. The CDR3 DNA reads TGTGCCAGCAGCTTTATGCGGGGAGAGCAGTTCTTC. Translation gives CASSFMRGEQFF.

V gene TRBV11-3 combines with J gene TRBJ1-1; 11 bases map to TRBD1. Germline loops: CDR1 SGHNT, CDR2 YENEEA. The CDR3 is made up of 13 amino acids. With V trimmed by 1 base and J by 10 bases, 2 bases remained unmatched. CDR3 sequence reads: CASSLGDRGGAFF. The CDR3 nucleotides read TGTGCCAGCAGCTTAGGGGACAGGGGGGGAGCTTTCTTT.

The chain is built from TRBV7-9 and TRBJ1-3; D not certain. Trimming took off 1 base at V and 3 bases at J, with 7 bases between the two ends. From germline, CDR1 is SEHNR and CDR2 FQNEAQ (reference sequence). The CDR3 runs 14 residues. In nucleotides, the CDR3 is TGTGCCAGCAGCTTAGGCGGGGATGGAAACACCATATATTTT. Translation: CASSLGGDGNTIYF.

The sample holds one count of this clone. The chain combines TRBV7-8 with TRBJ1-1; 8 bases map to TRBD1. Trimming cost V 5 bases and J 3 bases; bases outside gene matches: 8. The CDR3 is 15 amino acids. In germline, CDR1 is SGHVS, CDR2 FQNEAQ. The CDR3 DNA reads TGTGCCAGCAGCCAAACGACAGGGGTAGACACTGAAGCTTTCTTT. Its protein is CASSQTTGVDTEAFF.

The CDR3 region has the DNA TGTGCCAGTAGTATAACAGGGAAAGGTCAGCCCCAGCATTTT. It encodes CASSITGKGQPQHF. This rearrangement joins TRBV19 to TRBJ1-5, with D possibly being TRBD1 (6 bases). V shed 2 bases and J shed 6 bases, with 11 bases lying between them. Germline-derived CDR1 and CDR2 are LNHDA and SQIVND (reference sequence). The CDR3 has 14 amino acids.

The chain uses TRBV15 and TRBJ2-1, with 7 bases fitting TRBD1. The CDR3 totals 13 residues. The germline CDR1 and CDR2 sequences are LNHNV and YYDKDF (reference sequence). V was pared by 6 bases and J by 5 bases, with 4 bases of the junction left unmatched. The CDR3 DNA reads TGTGCCACCAGAGGGGACAGCAACAATGAGCAGTTCTTC. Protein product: CATRGDSNNEQFF.

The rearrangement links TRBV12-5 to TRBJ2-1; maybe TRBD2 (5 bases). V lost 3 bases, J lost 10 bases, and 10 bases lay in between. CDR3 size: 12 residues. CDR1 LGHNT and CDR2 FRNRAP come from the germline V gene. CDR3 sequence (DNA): TGTGCTAGTGGTTTCGGGGTACGGGAGCAGTTCTTC. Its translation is CASGFGVREQFF.

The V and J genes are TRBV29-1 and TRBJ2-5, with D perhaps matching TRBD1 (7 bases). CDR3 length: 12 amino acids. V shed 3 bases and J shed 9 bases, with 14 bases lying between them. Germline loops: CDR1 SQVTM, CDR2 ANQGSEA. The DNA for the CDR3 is TGCAGCGTTGACCCAGGGGGGTATCCCCAGTACTTC. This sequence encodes CSVDPGGYPQYF.

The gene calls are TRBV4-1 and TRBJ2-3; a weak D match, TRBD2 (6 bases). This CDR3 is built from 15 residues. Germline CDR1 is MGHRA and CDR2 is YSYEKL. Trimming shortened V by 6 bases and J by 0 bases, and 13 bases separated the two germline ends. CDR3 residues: CASSRLATSTDTQYF. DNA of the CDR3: TGCGCCAGCAGTCGTCTAGCGACGAGCACAGATACGCAGTATTTT.

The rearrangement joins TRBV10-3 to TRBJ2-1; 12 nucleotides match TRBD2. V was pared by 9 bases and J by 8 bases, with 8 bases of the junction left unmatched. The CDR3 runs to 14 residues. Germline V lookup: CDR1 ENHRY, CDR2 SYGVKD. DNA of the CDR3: TGTGCCATTAGACTCAGGACTAGCGGGGATGAGCAGTTCTTC. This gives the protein CAIRLRTSGDEQFF.

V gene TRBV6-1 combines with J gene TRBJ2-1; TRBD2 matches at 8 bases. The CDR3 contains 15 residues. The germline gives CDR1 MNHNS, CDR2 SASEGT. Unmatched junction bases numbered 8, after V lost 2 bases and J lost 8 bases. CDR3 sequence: CASSEFPAGADEQFF. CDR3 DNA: TGTGCCAGCAGTGAATTCCCAGCGGGAGCAGATGAGCAGTTCTTC.

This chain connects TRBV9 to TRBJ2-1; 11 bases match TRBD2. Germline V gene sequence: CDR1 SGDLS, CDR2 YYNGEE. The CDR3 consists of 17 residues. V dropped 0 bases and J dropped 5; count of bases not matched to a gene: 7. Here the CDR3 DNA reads TGTGCCAGCAGCGTAGGCTTAGTAGCGGGAGGGAACAATGAGCAGTTCTTC. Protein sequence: CASSVGLVAGGNNEQFF.

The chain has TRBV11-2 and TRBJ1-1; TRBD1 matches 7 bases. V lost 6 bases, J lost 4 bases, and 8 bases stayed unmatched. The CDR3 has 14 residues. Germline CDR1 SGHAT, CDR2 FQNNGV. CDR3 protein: CASSPQGRTTEAFF. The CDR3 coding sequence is TGTGCCAGCAGTCCACAGGGGAGGACCACTGAAGCTTTCTTT.

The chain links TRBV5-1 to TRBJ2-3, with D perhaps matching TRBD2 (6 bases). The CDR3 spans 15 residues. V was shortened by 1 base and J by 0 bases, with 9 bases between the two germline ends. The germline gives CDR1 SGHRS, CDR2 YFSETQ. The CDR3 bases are TGCGCCAGCAGCTTGTTTGCGGGAAGCACAGATACGCAGTATTTT. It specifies CASSLFAGSTDTQYF.

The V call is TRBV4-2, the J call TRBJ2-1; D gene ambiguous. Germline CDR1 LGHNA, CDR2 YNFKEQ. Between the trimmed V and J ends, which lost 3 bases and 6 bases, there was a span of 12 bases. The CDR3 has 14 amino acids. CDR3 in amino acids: CASSHFLYGNEQFF. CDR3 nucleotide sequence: TGTGCCAGCAGCCACTTTCTTTACGGCAATGAGCAGTTCTTC.